These 4 T cell receptor beta chains originate from one sample sequenced in a study of Graves' ophthalmopathy and Graves' hyperthyroidism. Amplification targeted the TCR beta CDR3 regions, with RNA transcripts as the source material. The workflow started with a first-round RT-PCR run with HTBI primers and then moved on to a second-round multiplex PCR. MiXCR was run by TCRdb on the multiplex PCR reads, yielding one entry per CDR3 protein. The table shows about 370,000 distinct CDR3 sequences, with roughly a sixth occurring only once. Source material: peripheral blood. The receptors originated from an adult woman with stable Graves' hyperthyroidism.

J is TRBJ2-2 and V is TRBV3-1; D perhaps matches TRBD1 (6 bases). The V gene's germline CDR1 is LGHDT and CDR2 YNNKEL (reference sequence). Trimming took off 6 bases at V and 8 bases at J, with 13 bases between the two ends. This CDR3 spans 13 amino acids. The CDR3: CASRVIGTGELFF. CDR3 sequence (DNA): TGTGCCAGCAGGGTAATAGGGACAGGGGAGCTGTTTTTT.

CDR3 in amino acids: CASTQLGETQYF. The CDR3 DNA reads as TGTGCCAGCACCCAATTGGGGGAGACCCAGTACTTC. This chain links TRBV6-2 or TRBV6-3 with TRBJ2-5; the D is unclear. CDR3 length equals 12 residues. Trimming removed 7 bases from V and 5 bases from J, with 11 bases in between. From germline, CDR1 is MNHEY and CDR2 SVGEGT.

This clonotype was picked up many times. The chain employs TRBV28 and TRBJ1-1; D not resolved. V gave up 2 bases and J gave up 1 base, with 14 bases separating them. Germline values: CDR1 MDHEN, CDR2 SYDVKM. There are 16 residues in the CDR3. CDR3 sequence reads: CASSLDVDPWNTEAFF. Here the CDR3 DNA reads TGTGCCAGCAGTTTAGACGTGGACCCCTGGAACACTGAAGCTTTCTTT.

This clonotype was counted many times. This rearrangement joins TRBV11-2 to TRBJ2-5; weak D call: TRBD2 (6 bases). Trimming shortened V by 5 bases and J by 4 bases, and 20 bases separated the two germline ends. Germline values: CDR1 SGHAT, CDR2 FQNNGV. The CDR3 contains 16 residues. This chain's CDR3 is CASSAPGTRGRETQYF. CDR3 bases: TGTGCCAGCAGCGCACCCGGGACTCGCGGCCGAGAGACCCAGTACTTC. The full variable domain, its missing parts supplied by reference TRBV11-2 and TRBJ2-5, is EAGVAQSPRYKIIEKRQSVAFWCNPISGHATLYWYQQILGQGPKLLIQFQNNGVVDDSQLPKDRFSAERLKGVDSTLKIQPAKLEDSAVYLCASSAPGTRGRETQYFGPGTRLLVL.